This T cell receptor beta chain was profiled in a study of PD-L1 blockade in urothelial cancer. Study-wide context: Researchers looked at the blood 3 weeks (second dose) and 6 weeks after treatment began. Study results and limitations: Blood clones associated with the tumor expanded more at 3 weeks in durable-benefit patients.

There are a few counts of this clone. Antigen: not known. The CDR3 totals 15 residues. Germline V lookup: CDR1 SNHLY, CDR2 FYNNEI. Trimming took 5 bases from V and 4 from J; bases not matched to a gene: 7. Time point here: pretreatment peripheral blood. Metastatic or locally advanced urothelial carcinoma was present in the patients. Spiking each PCR with synthetic TCR analog templates was performed. The table came from immunoSEQ multiplex PCR; TCRdb's copy has only in-frame clones and leaves some out. Here the sample spans more than 50,000 clones, about 76% being singletons. Sequenced material: PBMCs, taken around atezolizumab (anti-PD-L1) treatment. The sequence came from a man aged 65-85 years with urothelial cancer. V usage is TRBV2 and J usage is TRBJ2-3; TRBD2 agrees at 9 bases. The CDR3 protein is CASSFSVAGADTQYF. CDR3 bases: TGTGCCAGCAGTTTCTCGGTAGCGGGAGCAGATACGCAGTATTTT.